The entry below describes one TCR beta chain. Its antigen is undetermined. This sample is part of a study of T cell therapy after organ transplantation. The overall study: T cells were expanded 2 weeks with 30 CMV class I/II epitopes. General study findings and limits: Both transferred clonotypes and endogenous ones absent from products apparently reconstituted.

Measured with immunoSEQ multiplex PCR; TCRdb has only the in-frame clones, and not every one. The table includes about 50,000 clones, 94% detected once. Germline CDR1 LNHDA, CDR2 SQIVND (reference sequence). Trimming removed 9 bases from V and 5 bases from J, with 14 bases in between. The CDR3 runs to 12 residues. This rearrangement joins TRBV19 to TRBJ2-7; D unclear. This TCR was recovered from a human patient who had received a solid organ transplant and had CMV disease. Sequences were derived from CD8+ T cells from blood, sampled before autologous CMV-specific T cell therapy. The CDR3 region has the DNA TGTGCCAGCCACCTTCCCCCCCACGAGCAGTACTTC. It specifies CASHLPPHEQYF.